The rows below give T cell receptor beta chains drawn from one sample of a study of blood T cells in healthy people across ages. TCRdb fed the 5' RACE reads into MiXCR, producing one record per CDR3 protein. The data contain 750,000 or so distinct CDR3 sequences, 25% of them singletons. Another study also made use of these data, one on T cells of mothers and their children.

The sequencing sample was made of blood. Every receptor here comes from a boy between 10 and 17 years old in good health. Each CDR3 is given with its conserved first and last residue. The order of the fields is CDR3 protein, CDR3 DNA, J gene, V gene, D gene, clone size. The D gene is left open where the match is weak. A clone size is listed for some rows: how often the clone was seen (once, few, many), or a class if it is expanded.

CDR3aa: CSVRSPLTDTQYF; CDR3nt: TGCAGCGTTAGGAGTCCCCTCACAGATACGCAGTATTTT; j_gene: TRBJ2-3; v_gene: TRBV29-1; d_gene: -; abundance: -
CDR3aa: CASSLAGYLVLKQETQYF; CDR3nt: TGTGCCAGCAGCTTAGCGGGATATTTAGTTCTTAAACAAGAGACCCAGTACTTC; j_gene: TRBJ2-5; v_gene: TRBV11-2; d_gene: -; abundance: -
CDR3aa: CASSFGGSGGYTF; CDR3nt: TGTGCCAGCAGTTTTGGGGGTTCGGGTGGCTACACCTTC; j_gene: TRBJ1-2; v_gene: TRBV12-3/TRBV12-4; d_gene: -; abundance: -
CDR3aa: CASSGGTYTDTQYF; CDR3nt: TGTGCCAGCAGCGGCGGGACCTACACAGATACGCAGTATTTT; j_gene: TRBJ2-3; v_gene: TRBV14; d_gene: -; abundance: -
CDR3aa: CASSLSISGANVLTF; CDR3nt: TGTGCCAGCAGTTTAAGCATCTCTGGGGCCAACGTCCTGACTTTC; j_gene: TRBJ2-6; v_gene: TRBV28; d_gene: -; abundance: -
CDR3aa: CASRTGGAYEQYF; CDR3nt: TGTGCCAGCAGGACCGGGGGGGCCTACGAGCAGTACTTC; j_gene: TRBJ2-7; v_gene: TRBV12-3/TRBV12-4; d_gene: TRBD2; abundance: many
CDR3aa: CASSLPSGTRITDTQYF; CDR3nt: TGTGCCAGCAGTCTGCCGAGTGGGACGCGGATCACAGATACGCAGTATTTT; j_gene: TRBJ2-3; v_gene: TRBV12-3/TRBV12-4; d_gene: -; abundance: few
CDR3aa: CSARVSGGLPVETQYF; CDR3nt: TGCAGTGCTAGAGTCAGCGGGGGCCTACCGGTAGAGACCCAGTACTTC; j_gene: TRBJ2-5; v_gene: TRBV20-1; d_gene: TRBD2; abundance: -
CDR3aa: CASSSFEGVEQYF; CDR3nt: TGTGCCAGCAGCTCATTCGAGGGGGTTGAGCAGTACTTC; j_gene: TRBJ2-5; v_gene: TRBV11-2; d_gene: -; abundance: -
CDR3aa: CSVEERARGFQETQYF; CDR3nt: TGCAGCGTTGAAGAGCGGGCAAGGGGATTCCAAGAGACCCAGTACTTC; j_gene: TRBJ2-5; v_gene: TRBV29-1; d_gene: -; abundance: -
CDR3aa: CASTGSARANTEAFF; CDR3nt: TGTGCCAGCACCGGGTCGGCCAGGGCGAACACTGAAGCTTTCTTT; j_gene: TRBJ1-1; v_gene: TRBV13; d_gene: -; abundance: few
CDR3aa: CASSLEDSRLYF; CDR3nt: TGTGCCAGCAGCTTGGAGGACAGCCGGCTGTACTTC; j_gene: TRBJ2-7; v_gene: TRBV5-6; d_gene: -; abundance: few
CDR3aa: CASSQPGQADYGYTF; CDR3nt: TGTGCCAGCAGCCAACCGGGACAGGCGGACTATGGCTACACCTTC; j_gene: TRBJ1-2; v_gene: TRBV3-1; d_gene: TRBD1; abundance: -
CDR3aa: CASSYSGGANTEAFF; CDR3nt: TGTGCCAGCAGTTACTCCGGGGGCGCGAACACTGAAGCTTTCTTT; j_gene: TRBJ1-1; v_gene: TRBV6-5; d_gene: -; abundance: -
CDR3aa: CASTQLGVSEKLFF; CDR3nt: TGTGCCAGCACCCAACTCGGGGTATCTGAAAAACTGTTTTTT; j_gene: TRBJ1-4; v_gene: TRBV6-6; d_gene: -; abundance: -
CDR3aa: CSVDGPAGGHEQYF; CDR3nt: TGCAGCGTCGATGGGCCAGCGGGGGGCCACGAGCAGTACTTC; j_gene: TRBJ2-7; v_gene: TRBV29-1; d_gene: TRBD2; abundance: -
CDR3aa: CSARDEESRGYTF; CDR3nt: TGCAGTGCTAGAGATGAAGAGTCGCGGGGCTACACCTTC; j_gene: TRBJ1-2; v_gene: TRBV20-1; d_gene: -; abundance: many
CDR3aa: CATSESVAGKKTQYF; CDR3nt: TGTGCCACCAGTGAATCCGTGGCAGGGAAAAAGACCCAGTACTTC; j_gene: TRBJ2-5; v_gene: TRBV24-1; d_gene: -; abundance: -
CDR3aa: CASSFKRGDRDTQYF; CDR3nt: TGTGCCAGCAGCTTTAAGCGGGGTGATAGAGATACGCAGTATTTT; j_gene: TRBJ2-3; v_gene: TRBV7-9; d_gene: TRBD2; abundance: few
CDR3aa: CASSLGTSGPQYF; CDR3nt: TGTGCCAGCAGCTTAGGGACTAGCGGGCCGCAGTACTTC; j_gene: TRBJ2-4; v_gene: TRBV11-2; d_gene: TRBD2; abundance: -
CDR3aa: CASTHTPDASYEQYF; CDR3nt: TGTGCCAGCACTCATACCCCGGACGCCTCCTACGAGCAGTACTTC; j_gene: TRBJ2-7; v_gene: TRBV6-5; d_gene: -; abundance: few
CDR3aa: CSAPGQGEADTQYF; CDR3nt: TGCAGTGCCCCTGGACAGGGGGAGGCAGATACGCAGTATTTT; j_gene: TRBJ2-3; v_gene: TRBV20-1; d_gene: TRBD1; abundance: -
CDR3aa: CASSQTSGWDTQYF; CDR3nt: TGTGCCAGCAGCCAAACCTCAGGGTGGGATACGCAGTATTTT; j_gene: TRBJ2-3; v_gene: TRBV3-1; d_gene: -; abundance: -
CDR3aa: CASSVTGGFNTEAFF; CDR3nt: TGTGCCAGCAGCGTTACAGGGGGCTTTAACACTGAAGCTTTCTTT; j_gene: TRBJ1-1; v_gene: TRBV9; d_gene: TRBD1; abundance: -
CDR3aa: CASSLNRETQYF; CDR3nt: TGTGCCAGCAGCTTAAATCGGGAGACCCAGTACTTC; j_gene: TRBJ2-5; v_gene: TRBV7-2; d_gene: -; abundance: many
CDR3aa: CASAEGPNYGYTF; CDR3nt: TGTGCCAGCGCTGAGGGTCCAAACTATGGCTACACCTTC; j_gene: TRBJ1-2; v_gene: TRBV6-6; d_gene: -; abundance: few